The 25 T cell receptor beta chains presented below share a single source sample, sequenced in a study of T cells in narcolepsy. Here immunoSEQ multiplex PCR was the method, and the copy in TCRdb shows in-frame clones only, minus some. The repertoire consists of roughly 20,000 clones, with over 70% occurring once and the leading ten covering approximately 3.9%. The source material was memory (CD45RA-) CD4+ T cells from blood. The origin of the receptors is a human donor in good health.

In its sample, this clone was seen a few times. The CDR3 bases are TGCGCCAGCAGGAACAGGGCAGAGGAGGAAAAACTGTTTTTT. Translated: CASRNRAEEEKLFF. V gene TRBV4-1 combines with J gene TRBJ1-4; D might be TRBD1 (6 bases). The CDR3 totals 14 residues. V was clipped by 6 bases and J by 8 bases, with 16 bases between them. Germline CDR1 reads MGHRA; CDR2 reads YSYEKL.

V and J are TRBV7-8 and TRBJ2-4; 8 positions agree with TRBD1. Germline V CDR1 and CDR2: SGHVS, FQNEAQ. V shed 1 base and J 4 bases; nucleotides not matched to a gene: 9. The CDR3 totals 17 residues. CDR3 sequence reads: CASSLVPPGGAKNIQYF. The CDR3 bases are TGTGCCAGCAGCTTAGTTCCCCCAGGGGGCGCAAAAAACATTCAGTACTTC.

This clone has just a few counts. J is TRBJ1-1 and V is TRBV5-1; D is uncertain. Deletions cut 0 bases from V and 4 bases from J, with 4 bases between. The CDR3 spans 12 residues. Looked up from germline, CDR1 is SGHRS and CDR2 is YFSETQ. CDR3 DNA sequence: TGCGCCAGCAGCTTGGAGGGCACTGAAGCTTTCTTT. Residues: CASSLEGTEAFF.

The J gene is TRBJ1-4, the V gene TRBV29-1, with a weak D call TRBD1 (5 bases). The CDR3 extends over 13 amino acids. V was trimmed by 8 bases and J by 8 bases, leaving 18 bases between them. Germline-derived CDR1 and CDR2 are SQVTM and ANQGSEA. CDR3 nucleotides: TGCAGCTCAACGGGCCCCGGGGGGGAAAAACTGTTTTTT. It yields the protein CSSTGPGGEKLFF.

There are a few counts of this clone. The chain recombines TRBV19 with TRBJ1-4, with D possibly being TRBD1 (6 bases). Trimming cost V 4 bases and J 11 bases, with 17 bases left between them. This CDR3 region has 14 residues. Germline loops: CDR1 LNHDA, CDR2 SQIVND (reference sequence). CDR3 coding DNA: TGTGCCAGTAGTACCGACAGGCTACCGGAGAAACTGTTTTTT. Protein product: CASSTDRLPEKLFF.

The V gene is TRBV18, the J gene TRBJ1-2, with TRBD1 identical over 10 bases. The CDR3 runs to 14 residues. The germline gives CDR1 KGHSH, CDR2 LQKENI. Losses at the gene ends were 3 bases for V and 8 bases for J; bases not matched to a gene: 6. The chain's CDR3 is CASSPGTGESGYTF. The DNA of the CDR3 is TGTGCCAGCTCACCCGGGACAGGGGAGTCGGGCTACACCTTC.

V and J are TRBV6-1 and TRBJ1-3; D gene unclear. CDR3 length equals 14 residues. With 2 bases removed from V and 3 bases from J, the gap between germline ends came to 8 bases. Germline CDR1 MNHNS, CDR2 SASEGT. The CDR3 loop reads CASSESQYGNTIYF. Written as DNA, the CDR3 is TGTGCCAGCAGTGAATCTCAGTATGGAAACACCATATATTTT.

The V call is TRBV6-1, the J call TRBJ1-4; maybe TRBD1 (5 bases). Trimming removed 6 bases from V and 9 bases from J, with 14 bases in between. CDR3 length equals 13 residues. CDR1 is MNHNS and CDR2 is SASEGT in the germline V gene. The CDR3 sequence is CASREGGGKKLFF. The CDR3 DNA reads TGTGCCAGCAGGGAGGGTGGGGGGAAAAAACTGTTTTTT.

This clone appeared once. The chain couples TRBV4-2 to TRBJ2-3; D possibly matches TRBD1 or TRBD2 (6 bases each). From germline, CDR1 is LGHNA and CDR2 YNFKEQ. Trimming stripped 4 bases from V and 1 base from J, with 15 bases between. The CDR3 spans 16 residues. The CDR3 sequence: CASSPQGTEGTDTQYF. The CDR3 DNA reads as TGTGCCAGCAGCCCGCAGGGGACTGAAGGCACAGATACGCAGTATTTT.

The V and J genes are TRBV11-2 and TRBJ2-7; no clear D. Trimming removed 2 bases at V and 6 bases at J, with 17 bases between. The CDR3 is 15 amino acids. The germline CDR1 and CDR2 sequences are SGHAT and FQNNGV. The CDR3 DNA follows: TGTGCCAGCAGCTTACTTAGGGTTTTCAATTCCGAGCAGTACTTC. Translation gives CASSLLRVFNSEQYF.

The rearrangement joins TRBV7-6 to TRBJ2-5; D is undetermined. The DNA end favors TRBJ2-7, so the J call may be wrong. Germline V CDR1 and CDR2: SGHVS, FNYEAQ. CDR3 length: 14 amino acids. DNA for the CDR3: TGTGCCAGCAGCTCCTCAGGAGCCTCCTACGAGCAGTACTTC. Translation gives CASSSSGASYEQYF.

The chain links TRBV7-2 to TRBJ2-1; weak D call: TRBD2 (5 bases). Trimming pared 5 bases from V and 7 bases from J, leaving 12 bases between. Germline V CDR1 and CDR2: SGHTA, FQGNSA. CDR3 length: 13 amino acids. CDR3 coding DNA: TGTGCCAGCAGCCACCCATCGGGGAATGAGCAGTTCTTC. This translates into CASSHPSGNEQFF.

CDR3 amino acids: CATTYWGREVTQPQHF. CDR3 nucleotide sequence: TGTGCCACTACATACTGGGGCAGGGAGGTTACTCAGCCCCAGCATTTT. J is TRBJ1-5 and V is TRBV19, with D tentatively TRBD1 (5 bases). V was pared by 10 bases and J by 6 bases, with 25 bases between. The CDR3 is made up of 16 amino acids. Germline V gene lookup returns CDR1 LNHDA and CDR2 SQIVND (reference sequence).

A remark on this clone: The same CDR3 also results from other DNA sequences found in this sample. This chain uses TRBV5-1 with TRBJ1-2; D gene ambiguous. Germline CDR1 SGHRS, CDR2 YFSETQ. Trimming removed 0 bases from V and 6 bases from J, with 9 bases in between. The CDR3 has 13 residues. Here the CDR3 DNA reads TGCGCCAGCAGCTTGGCCGAGGGAGATGGCTACACCTTC. This encodes CASSLAEGDGYTF.

Worth noting for this clone: Relative to the germline gene, one junction end is altered; a read error may explain this. This sample also contains other DNA sequences that code for the same CDR3. J is TRBJ1-2 and V is TRBV5-1; TRBD1 might be the D (5 bases). Per germline, CDR1 SGHRS and CDR2 YFSETQ. The CDR3 contains 13 residues. CDR3 sequence reads: CASSGWDGPGYTF. Here the CDR3 DNA reads TGCGCCAGCAGCGGCTGGGACGGCCCTGGCTACACCTTT.

The chain couples TRBV4-1 to TRBJ2-2; D possibly corresponds to TRBD1 (6 bases). CDR1 and CDR2 from the germline V gene are MGHRA and YSYEKL. The CDR3 is 18 residues long. Trimming removed 1 base from V and 0 bases from J, with 15 bases in between. The CDR3 region is CASSQVLGTLANTGELFF. The CDR3 DNA reads as TGCGCCAGCAGCCAAGTCCTCGGGACACTCGCGAACACCGGGGAGCTGTTTTTT.

The rearrangement links TRBV7-9 to TRBJ2-7, with D tentatively TRBD1 or TRBD2 (5 bases each). The germline CDR1 and CDR2 sequences are SEHNR and FQNEAQ (reference sequence). V shed 6 bases and J shed 6 bases, with 21 bases lying between them. The CDR3 is made up of 15 amino acids. CDR3 DNA sequence: TGTGCCAGCAGGGGTGGGGGAGCTACCAAAGCCGAGCAGTACTTC. Its translation: CASRGGGATKAEQYF.

The chain links TRBV4-1 to TRBJ2-7, with 8 bases identical to TRBD1. This CDR3 is built from 21 residues. The J segment lost 1 base and the V segment lost 0 bases, leaving 20 bases of the junction unmatched. Germline CDR1 and CDR2: MGHRA and YSYEKL. The CDR3 DNA reads as TGCGCCAGCAGCCAAGACTTTATTTCAGCAATAGGGACAGGAATATCCTACGAGCAGTACTTC. This codes for CASSQDFISAIGTGISYEQYF.

The chain links TRBV6-1 to TRBJ2-2; D is unclear. Trimming stripped 11 bases from V and 1 base from J, with 11 bases between. Germline V CDR1 and CDR2: MNHNS, SASEGT. The CDR3 covers 13 residues. The CDR3, as DNA: TGTGCCGTTCAGAGGCAGAACACCGGGGAGCTGTTTTTT. Residues: CAVQRQNTGELFF.

The chain couples TRBV5-1 to TRBJ2-2; 8 bases match TRBD1. Germline values: CDR1 SGHRS, CDR2 YFSETQ. With 3 bases clipped from V and 6 bases from J, the junction kept 10 bases outside the gene matches. The CDR3 sequence is 16 residues long. The DNA for the CDR3 is TGCGCCAGCAGCTGGGCTGGACGGACAGGGTCCGGGGAGCTGTTTTTT. It is translated as CASSWAGRTGSGELFF.

This chain uses TRBV14 with TRBJ1-2, with TRBD1 as a possible D gene (6 bases). Trimming left V 4 bases short and J 2 bases short, with 11 bases between. CDR1 and CDR2 from the germline V gene are SGHDN and FVKESK. The CDR3 totals 14 residues. The CDR3 loop reads CASSRDTKNYGYTF. CDR3 bases: TGTGCCAGCAGCCGGGACACTAAAAACTATGGCTACACCTTC.

The CDR3 DNA reads TGTGCCAGCAGTCAAGGACAGGGGGCGGGTGGCTACACCTTC. Protein sequence: CASSQGQGAGGYTF. The chain links TRBV6-5 to TRBJ1-2; the match to TRBD1 covers 11 bases. CDR1 is MNHEY, CDR2 SVGAGI, per germline. This CDR3 is built from 14 residues. The junction had 6 bases not matched to a gene; V was cut back by 5 bases and J by 7 bases.

V is TRBV7-2 and J is TRBJ2-3; 8 bases align to TRBD1. CDR3 size: 13 residues. V lost 2 bases and J lost 8; bases outside the gene matches: 3. The germline CDR1 and CDR2 sequences are SGHTA and FQGNSA. CDR3 in DNA: TGTGCCAGCAGCTTACAACAGGGGGGTACGCAGTATTTT. Translating gives CASSLQQGGTQYF.

The V and J genes are TRBV6-6 and TRBJ1-1; 7 nucleotides match TRBD1. Germline CDR1 is MNHNY and CDR2 is SVGAGI (reference sequence). CDR3 length: 16 residues. Trimming cost V 4 bases and J 3 bases; bases outside gene matches: 11. Here the CDR3 reads CASSSTLTGSYTEAFF. CDR3 nucleotides: TGTGCCAGCAGTTCTACTTTGACAGGGAGCTACACTGAAGCTTTCTTT.

DNA of the CDR3: TGTGCCAGCAGTACCCTGGGACGGAACAATGAGCAGTTCTTC. Translated: CASSTLGRNNEQFF. This chain uses TRBV6-5 with TRBJ2-1; D is perhaps TRBD1 or TRBD2 (5 bases each). CDR1 MNHEY and CDR2 SVGAGI come from the germline V gene. The CDR3 has 14 amino acids. V shed 5 bases and J shed 5 bases, with 13 bases lying between them.